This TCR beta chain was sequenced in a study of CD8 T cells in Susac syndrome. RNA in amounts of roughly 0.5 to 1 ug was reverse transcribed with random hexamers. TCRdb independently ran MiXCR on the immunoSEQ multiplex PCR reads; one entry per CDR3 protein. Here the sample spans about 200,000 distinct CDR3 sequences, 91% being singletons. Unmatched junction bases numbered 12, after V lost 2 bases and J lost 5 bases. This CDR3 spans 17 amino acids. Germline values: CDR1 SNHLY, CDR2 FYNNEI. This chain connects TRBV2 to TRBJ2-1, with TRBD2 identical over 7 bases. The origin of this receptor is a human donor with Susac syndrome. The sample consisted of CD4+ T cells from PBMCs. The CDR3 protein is CASSELRYVAGHNEQFF. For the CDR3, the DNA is TGTGCCAGCAGTGAACTGCGATATGTAGCGGGCCACAATGAGCAGTTCTTC.